These T cell receptor beta chains were read from a single sample in a study of cytomegalovirus exposure and HLA in healthy donors. Some clones are missing from TCRdb's copy, which holds only in-frame ones; the method was immunoSEQ multiplex PCR. The sample shows 45,000 to 75,000 clones, about 71% of them seen only once. Sequenced material: PBMCs. The receptor source for this set is a woman aged 55-69 years in good health and CMV-seropositive. The CDR3 runs from the conserved cysteine through the conserved F or W. The D gene is left open where the match is weak. Size is stated for part of the rows, as once, few or many counts, or as a class when the clone is expanded.

CDR3aa,CDR3nt,abundance,j_gene,d_gene,v_gene
CASSDGQGEWYGYTF,TGCGCCAGCAGTGACGGACAGGGCGAGTGGTATGGCTACACCTTC,few,TRBJ1-2,TRBD1,TRBV10-1
CASSLFRGNTGELFF,TGTGCCAGCAGCTTGTTCAGGGGGAACACCGGGGAGCTGTTTTTT,once,TRBJ2-2,-,TRBV5-6
CASTEARLYGYTF,TGTGCCAGCACCGAGGCTCGTCTCTATGGCTACACCTTC,-,TRBJ1-2,-,TRBV2
CASSYSGEDTQYF,TGTGCCAGCAGTTACTCGGGAGAAGATACGCAGTATTTT,-,TRBJ2-3,-,TRBV7-2
CASSEFRREQFF,TGTGCCAGCTCGGAATTCCGGCGGGAGCAGTTCTTC,-,TRBJ2-1,-,TRBV28
CASSFGTTSTGELFF,TGTGCCAGCAGCTTTGGGACTACCAGTACCGGGGAGCTGTTTTTT,-,TRBJ2-2,TRBD2,TRBV7-2
CASSYRGGTGELFF,TGTGCCAGCAGCTACAGGGGTGGCACCGGGGAGCTGTTTTTT,once,TRBJ2-2,TRBD1,TRBV7-2
CASSERLAGGQNIQYF,TGCGCCAGCAGCGAAAGACTAGCGGGGGGGCAAAACATTCAGTACTTC,-,TRBJ2-4,TRBD2,TRBV5-1
CASSPTGTIMTQYF,TGTGCCAGCAGTCCGACCGGGACAATTATGACCCAGTACTTC,-,TRBJ2-5,-,TRBV6-6
CASRSSGDGYTF,TGTGCCAGCAGGTCTAGCGGGGACGGCTACACCTTC,few,TRBJ1-2,-,TRBV2
CSSSSWGQGFDEQYF,TGTTCCAGCAGCTCATGGGGACAGGGTTTCGACGAGCAGTACTTC,-,TRBJ2-7,TRBD1,TRBV7-9
CATAGASTDTQYF,TGTGCCACCGCAGGGGCCAGCACAGATACGCAGTATTTT,-,TRBJ2-3,-,TRBV18
CASSLEPGGMSTEAFF,TGTGCCAGCAGCTTGGAGCCAGGGGGTATGAGCACTGAAGCTTTCTTT,-,TRBJ1-1,TRBD1,TRBV5-6
CASRSSGGPNNSPLHF,TGTGCCAGCAGAAGTTCGGGGGGGCCCAATAATTCACCCCTCCACTTT,-,TRBJ1-6,-,TRBV27
CASSPAGAYPYEQYF,TGTGCCAGCAGTCCCGCAGGGGCGTACCCCTACGAGCAGTACTTC,-,TRBJ2-7,-,TRBV27
CASSLAIYRSSGELFF,TGTGCCAGCAGCTTAGCGATTTACAGAAGTTCCGGGGAGCTGTTTTTT,-,TRBJ2-2,-,TRBV7-8
CASSLNRGNYGYTF,TGTGCCAGCAGCTTGAACAGGGGGAACTATGGCTACACCTTC,-,TRBJ1-2,TRBD1,TRBV7-8
CASSETGGVQPQHF,TGTGCCAGCAGTGAAACAGGGGGCGTTCAGCCCCAGCATTTT,-,TRBJ1-5,TRBD1,TRBV6-1
CASSQDFLQGSYEQYF,TGCGCCAGCAGCCAAGACTTTTTACAGGGCTCCTACGAGCAGTACTTC,-,TRBJ2-7,-,TRBV4-1
CASSLRGGISETQYF,TGCGCCAGCAGTCTCCGGGGGGGGATTTCGGAGACCCAGTACTTC,few,TRBJ2-5,TRBD2,TRBV5-1
CASSFRRINRASDEQYF,TGTGCCAGCAGCTTTAGACGAATCAACAGGGCTTCTGACGAGCAGTACTTC,once,TRBJ2-7,-,TRBV5-4
CASSYRGGYQPQHF,TGTGCCAGCAGTTACAGGGGGGGTTATCAGCCCCAGCATTTT,-,TRBJ1-5,-,TRBV6-6
CASSLPGVDTQYF,TGTGCCAGCAGCTTACCGGGGGTGGATACGCAGTATTTT,-,TRBJ2-3,-,TRBV7-2
CASSAFTGHGNEQFF,TGTGCCAGCAGCGCTTTTACAGGGCACGGCAATGAGCAGTTCTTC,few,TRBJ2-1,-,TRBV9
CASSYSPQHF,TGTGCCAGCAGTTATTCGCCCCAGCATTTT,-,TRBJ1-5,-,TRBV6-1
CASSLFAGGSTDTQYF,TGTGCCAGCAGCTTATTTGCAGGGGGGAGCACAGATACGCAGTATTTT,-,TRBJ2-3,-,TRBV7-2
CASSPDMNTEAFF,TGTGCCAGCTCACCCGACATGAACACTGAAGCTTTCTTT,-,TRBJ1-1,-,TRBV18
CATSRDGTANYGYTF,TGTGCCACCAGCAGAGATGGGACAGCGAACTATGGCTACACCTTC,-,TRBJ1-2,TRBD1,TRBV15
CASSSPSSPLHF,TGTGCCAGCAGTTCCCCTAGTTCACCCCTCCACTTT,few,TRBJ1-6,-,TRBV6-5
CASSPGVGTPPLHF,TGTGCCAGCAGCCCGGGGGTTGGAACGCCACCCCTCCACTTT,-,TRBJ1-6,-,TRBV7-2
CASSLGDPANTEAFF,TGCGCCAGCAGCTTAGGAGACCCTGCGAACACTGAAGCTTTCTTT,-,TRBJ1-1,-,TRBV5-1
CASGIPGQGAYEQYF,TGTGCCAGCGGAATACCGGGACAGGGGGCCTACGAGCAGTACTTC,-,TRBJ2-7,TRBD1,TRBV2
CSVLDNLSTNEKLFF,TGCAGCGTCCTCGACAACCTCTCAACTAATGAAAAACTGTTTTTT,-,TRBJ1-4,-,TRBV29-1
CASSEVGRLYNEQFF,TGTGCCAGCAGTGAAGTTGGCAGGCTATACAATGAGCAGTTCTTC,-,TRBJ2-1,-,TRBV6-1
CASSEGGFNLRGTEAFF,TGCGCCAGCAGCGAGGGAGGGTTCAACCTGAGGGGTACTGAAGCTTTCTTT,few,TRBJ1-1,-,TRBV10-2
CASSQDRTGSEAFF,TGCGCCAGCAGCCAAGATCGGACAGGGAGTGAAGCTTTCTTT,few,TRBJ1-1,TRBD1,TRBV4-3
CASSLVMAGGSEQFF,TGTGCTAGCAGCTTAGTTATGGCGGGGGGGAGTGAGCAGTTCTTC,-,TRBJ2-1,TRBD2,TRBV7-7
CASSLDGMLFDSPLHF,TGTGCCAGCAGCTTAGACGGGATGCTATTTGATTCACCCCTCCACTTT,-,TRBJ1-6,-,TRBV7-2
CAISGTGGHEQFF,TGTGCCATCAGCGGGACAGGGGGCCATGAGCAGTTCTTC,-,TRBJ2-1,TRBD1,TRBV10-3
CASSYVGGALNTEAFF,TGTGCCAGCAGCTATGTTGGCGGGGCCTTGAACACTGAAGCTTTCTTT,-,TRBJ1-1,-,TRBV7-2
CASSLARGEVLGDEQFF,TGTGCCAGCAGCTTAGCGCGGGGGGAAGTTTTGGGAGATGAGCAGTTCTTC,once,TRBJ2-1,TRBD2,TRBV7-2
CSVEDPGRANVLTF,TGCAGCGTCGAGGACCCTGGGAGAGCCAACGTCCTGACTTTC,-,TRBJ2-6,-,TRBV29-1
CASSRLGQGVSGNTIYF,TGTGCCAGCAGCCGTTTGGGGCAGGGGGTCTCTGGAAACACCATATATTTT,-,TRBJ1-3,TRBD1,TRBV7-2
CASSVGTSGGDLHNEQFF,TGTGCCAGCAGCGTAGGAACTAGCGGGGGGGACTTACACAATGAGCAGTTCTTC,few,TRBJ2-1,TRBD2,TRBV9
CASSILHPEEQYF,TGTGCCAGTAGTATACTCCACCCAGAAGAGCAGTACTTC,few,TRBJ2-7,-,TRBV19
CSSSAGQAVTYEQYF,TGTTCCAGCAGCGCAGGACAGGCGGTAACGTACGAGCAGTACTTC,-,TRBJ2-7,TRBD1,TRBV9
CASSLVGLSNEQFF,TGTGCCAGCAGCTTAGTGGGCCTCAGCAATGAGCAGTTCTTC,-,TRBJ2-1,-,TRBV13
CASSLASFGPGDTEAFF,TGTGCCAGCAGCTTAGCCTCATTTGGTCCCGGGGACACTGAAGCTTTCTTT,-,TRBJ1-1,-,TRBV7-2
CASSFEGHTEAFF,TGTGCCAGCAGCTTCGAGGGTCACACTGAAGCTTTCTTT,-,TRBJ1-1,-,TRBV27
CASSFFQGTGYTF,TGTGCCAGCAGCTTCTTCCAGGGGACCGGCTACACCTTC,-,TRBJ1-2,-,TRBV11-2
CASSSTVMNTEAFF,TGTGCCAGCAGCTCAACAGTGATGAACACTGAAGCTTTCTTT,-,TRBJ1-1,-,TRBV14
CASSDGSYNSPLHF,TGTGCCAGCAGTGACGGCTCCTATAATTCACCCCTCCACTTT,-,TRBJ1-6,-,TRBV6-1
CASGQGREGYTF,TGTGCCAGCGGACAGGGAAGGGAGGGCTACACCTTC,few,TRBJ1-2,TRBD1,TRBV6-5
CASSAGGENTIYF,TGTGCCAGCAGTGCAGGGGGCGAAAACACCATATATTTT,-,TRBJ1-3,TRBD1,TRBV2
CASSFRDSSTDTQYF,TGTGCCAGCAGTTTCCGGGACAGTAGCACAGATACGCAGTATTTT,-,TRBJ2-3,TRBD1,TRBV6-6
CASSLTQGGWGNQPQHF,TGTGCCAGCAGCTTGACCCAGGGAGGTTGGGGCAATCAGCCCCAGCATTTT,-,TRBJ1-5,-,TRBV5-6
CASSPGQHFYGYTF,TGTGCCAGCAGCCCCGGACAGCACTTCTATGGCTACACCTTC,-,TRBJ1-2,-,TRBV7-2
CASSSWGRGTDTQYF,TGTGCCAGCAGCTCGTGGGGGCGGGGCACAGATACGCAGTATTTT,-,TRBJ2-3,-,TRBV13
CASSFLYEQYF,TGTGCCAGCAGCTTTTTATACGAGCAGTACTTC,-,TRBJ2-7,-,TRBV11-1